This TCR beta chain derives from a study of blood T cell repertoires in COVID-19. On the study more broadly: The United States, Italy and Spain were the sources of the acute and convalescent COVID-19 samples. PBMCs, B-cell-depleted T cells, or T cells provided the cDNA or gDNA that made up the material.

V shed 8 bases and J 1 base; nucleotides not matched to a gene: 9. This CDR3 contains 15 residues. In the study's own analysis: How many nucleated cells were present was estimated from reference gene primer amplification. The data were produced by immunoSEQ multiplex PCR, yet TCRdb's version contains in-frame clones alone and is incomplete. The V and J calls and the clone size are those of that table, but D and trimming were determined from the DNA. There are about 78,000 clones in the sample; roughly 87% occur only once, and 4.5% to 6% lies in the top ten. This chain joins TRBV23-1 and TRBJ2-7, with TRBD1 matching over 9 bases. TRBV23-1 is identified as an open reading frame with a role that is uncertain. The clonotype comes from an elderly woman with active or convalescent COVID-19. The material sequenced was peripheral blood. The CDR3 DNA follows: TGCGCCAGCCCCCCCCCGGGACAGGGTTCCTACGAGCAGTACTTC. This translates into CASPPPGQGSYEQYF.